Included here is one TCR beta chain sequence, with context. This clone was seen a handful of times. Its antigen is not yet known. Per-base quality was not reported, and no clone a single base away is much larger than it. The data are from a study of beta chain features in type 1 diabetes (dated by TCRdb to 2016 to 2019). Notes on the research overall: Mean age, gender distribution, total cell number and subset yield did not differ between patients and healthy donors. A total of around 110,000,000 sorted cells were examined across all samples, and a strong correlation was observed between cell number per subset and RNA yield. Regulatory and stem cell-like memory subsets were obtained from only 8 patients and about 8 healthy donors, while naive and central memory subsets were obtained from all 30 or so donors. In the study, TCRB repertoires of sorted circulating CD4+ T cell subsets from recently diagnosed type 1 diabetes patients were compared with those of matched healthy donors.

Overall study results and their limits: PCR might favor shorter templates, but patient and control samples were amplified and corrected together, so any skew would affect both groups equally. Because cDNA was sequenced instead of genomic DNA, highly expressing activated cells could be over-represented, though the groups showed no difference in activation or CD3 levels. At VDJ recombination sites, patients with type 1 diabetes made fewer insertions and deleted more nucleotides, a pattern implying thymic rearrangement abnormalities. A moderate but significant shortening of TCRB CDR3 length was observed in type 1 diabetes patients in all four CD4+ subsets. Naive, central memory and regulatory TCRB repertoires appeared more similar among patients than among healthy donors. Because small numbers of individuals were included in the HLA sub-analyses, any influence of HLA type on TCRB rearrangement was left unresolved.

Each donor gave one peripheral blood draw, around 100 mL on average, collected into heparinised tubes. Using a panel that included CD45RO, CCR7, CD25, CD127, CD95 and CD27, naive, central memory, regulatory and stem cell-like memory CD4+ T cells were sorted on a BD FACSAria II. All sorted populations exceeded 95% purity. PBMCs were separated immediately by Lymphoprep density gradient centrifugation and were stained directly, without being cultured. So that batch effects would be minimized, each experiment stained and sorted samples in pairs, pairing one healthy donor with one patient. The germline V gene sets CDR1 to MGHDK and CDR2 to SYGVNS. The CDR3 sequence holds 15 residues, the cysteine and phenylalanine included. Only the CDR3 region is kept as DNA, spanning 45 bases read in frame from base 1. Trimming takes 6 bases off V and 4 bases off J; junction bases not matched to a gene: 9. The High Capacity cDNA Reverse Transcription Kit was used to reverse transcribe all of the isolated RNA, meaning that expressed TCRB transcripts were what got sequenced. Deep immunoSEQ sequencing was performed on naive, central memory and regulatory T cell samples, with an average of around 3.4 million total reads per sample. After sorted cells were lysed in RLT buffer, RNA was extracted with DNase-treated RNeasy Micro or Mini kits, with the choice depending on cell number. Each cell subset was processed separately to prevent cross-contamination, with patient and healthy donor samples processed together. Using the immunoSEQ multiplex PCR, TCRB sequences were amplified from cDNA into 87-bp fragments spanning the CDR3 region. Sequencing of the amplicons was performed on the Illumina HiSeq platform. The study's own analysis went as follows. PCR bias was corrected computationally using synthetic template baselines, and reads within Hamming distance 2 were collapsed, with unmergeable singletons discarded. Reads were aligned against IMGT to assign V, D and J genes, CDR3 length and insertions or deletions at six rearrangement sites. Within each subset, clonotype counts were normalized to the number of sorted cells before true diversity and Gini coefficients were calculated with the tcR R package. Repertoire sharing was quantified using the overlap coefficient calculated on TCRB nucleotide sequences. Out-of-frame TCRB sequences from naive cells were analyzed as a proxy for the pre-selection repertoire. In its TCRdb copy, this immuneACCESS table keeps in-frame sequences only and misses some clones. Where compared with another copy, unresolved V genes explain less than half of these, and the others have no known cause. The DNA gave D and trimming, while V, J and clone size come from that table. The sample table holds around 450,000 clones, of which about an eighth were seen once. More than 0.045% of the sample goes to the ten largest clones.

The specimen was naive CD4+ T cells from blood. What this sample's cell subset or site label stands for: true naive CD4+ T cells. This clonotype was sampled from a woman younger than 30 in good health. The sequence joins TRBV25-1 to TRBJ2-3, with 8 central nucleotides matching TRBD2. In nucleotide form, the sequence is TGTGCCAGCAGCCGGGGGGGCGGGAGGTCAGATACGCAGTATTTT. Its translation is CASSRGGGRSDTQYF.